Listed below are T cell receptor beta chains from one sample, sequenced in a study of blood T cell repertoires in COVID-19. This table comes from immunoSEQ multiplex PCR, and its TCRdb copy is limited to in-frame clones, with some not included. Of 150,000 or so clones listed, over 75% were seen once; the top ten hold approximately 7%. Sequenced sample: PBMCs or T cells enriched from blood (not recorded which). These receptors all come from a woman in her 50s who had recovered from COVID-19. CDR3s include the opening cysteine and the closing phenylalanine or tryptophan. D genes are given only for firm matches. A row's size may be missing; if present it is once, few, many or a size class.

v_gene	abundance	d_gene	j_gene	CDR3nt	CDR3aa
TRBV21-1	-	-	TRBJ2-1	TGTGCCAGCACCCCGGCCCCGGGACAGGGGGGGAATGAGCAGTTCTTC	CASTPAPGQGGNEQFF
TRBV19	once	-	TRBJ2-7	TGTGCCAGTAGTATAGACCGGCAGGGCGAGCAGTACTTC	CASSIDRQGEQYF
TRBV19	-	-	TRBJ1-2	TGTGCCAGTATATCCCCGGACGGCCGCGGGGGCTACACCTTC	CASISPDGRGGYTF
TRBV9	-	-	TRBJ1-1	TGTGCCAGCAGCGTAGCGTCGAACACTGAAGCTTTCTTT	CASSVASNTEAFF
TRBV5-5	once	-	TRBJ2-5	TGTGCCAGCAGCCTCACGGGGGAGACCCAGTACTTC	CASSLTGETQYF
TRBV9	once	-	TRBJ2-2	TGTGCCAGCAGCGTAGATCCGGGGGCGAACACCGGGGAGCTGTTTTTT	CASSVDPGANTGELFF
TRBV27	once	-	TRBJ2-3	TGTGCCAGCAGTATCATAGCGTCAGATACGCAGTATTTT	CASSIIASDTQYF
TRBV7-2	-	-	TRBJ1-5	TGTGCCAGCAGTCGTGGAGGAACTAATCAGCCCCAGCATTTT	CASSRGGTNQPQHF
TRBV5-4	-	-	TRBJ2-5	TGTGCCAGCAGCATCAGGGGAGAAGAGACCCAGTACTTC	CASSIRGEETQYF
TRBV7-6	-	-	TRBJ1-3	TGTGCCAGCAGCTTAGTAACGGGGATCGGAAACACCATATATTTT	CASSLVTGIGNTIYF
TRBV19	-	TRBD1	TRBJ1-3	TGTGCCAGTAGTTTCCCGGGACAGGAGGCTGGAAACACCATATATTTT	CASSFPGQEAGNTIYF
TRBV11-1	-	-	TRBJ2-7	TGTGCCAGCAGCGAGCGACAGGGAGGTGGTTACGAGCAGTACTTC	CASSERQGGGYEQYF
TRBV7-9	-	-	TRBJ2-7	TGTGCCAGCAGCTTCCATAGTGGGGGGTCCTACGAGCAGTACTTC	CASSFHSGGSYEQYF
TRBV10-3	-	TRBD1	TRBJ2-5	TGTGCCATCAGAGAGGGACAGGGGCAAGAGACCCAGTACTTC	CAIREGQGQETQYF
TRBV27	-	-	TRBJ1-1	TGTGCCAGCAGTTCGCCGGGAACAGCCTACACTGAAGCTTTCTTT	CASSSPGTAYTEAFF
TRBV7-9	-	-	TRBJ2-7	TGTGCCAGCAGCTCATTCCGGGACACTGGGAGAAGAGCCGCCTACGAGCAGTACTTC	CASSSFRDTGRRAAYEQYF
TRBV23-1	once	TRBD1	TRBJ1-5	TGCGCCAGCAGTATCCCGACAGGGGTGCGGAGCAATCAGCCCCAGCATTTT	CASSIPTGVRSNQPQHF
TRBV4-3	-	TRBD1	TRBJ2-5	TGCGCCAGCAGCCCTGGACAGGGTTGGGAGACCCAGTACTTC	CASSPGQGWETQYF
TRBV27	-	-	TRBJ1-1	TGTGCCAGCAGTTTAGTCTTGGGAGTCGAAGCTTTCTTT	CASSLVLGVEAFF
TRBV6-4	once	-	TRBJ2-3	TGTGCCAGCAGTGACAATCCAAGGGGCGTTGATACGCAGTATTTT	CASSDNPRGVDTQYF
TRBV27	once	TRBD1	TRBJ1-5	TGTGCCAGCCGCTCGACAGGGCTAGGACAGCCCCAGCATTTT	CASRSTGLGQPQHF
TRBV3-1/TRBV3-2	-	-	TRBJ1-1	TGTGCCAGCAGGGTGGGGGCGGGCACTGAAGCTTTCTTT	CASRVGAGTEAFF
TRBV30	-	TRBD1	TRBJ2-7	TGTGCCTGGAATAAGGGGACAGTGAACGAGCAGTACTTC	CAWNKGTVNEQYF
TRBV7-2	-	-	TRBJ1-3	TGTGCCAGCAGCTTAGTATCCTCGAAGAGCTCTGGAAACACCATATATTTT	CASSLVSSKSSGNTIYF
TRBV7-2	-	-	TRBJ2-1	TGTGCCAGCAGCATACTGTACCCTCCGACAGGTAGCAATGAGCAGTTCTTC	CASSILYPPTGSNEQFF
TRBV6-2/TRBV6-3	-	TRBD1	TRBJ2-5	TGTGCCAGCAGTTACCCCGGACAGGAAGAGACCCAGTACTTC	CASSYPGQEETQYF
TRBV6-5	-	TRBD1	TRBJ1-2	TGTGCCAGCGTCGGGACAGGGATTGGCTACACCTTC	CASVGTGIGYTF
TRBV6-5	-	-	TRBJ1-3	TGTGCCAGCAGTTCGGGATCTGTCTCTGGAAACACCATATATTTT	CASSSGSVSGNTIYF
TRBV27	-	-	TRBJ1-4	TGTGCCAGCAGCCGGACAAGTTCTCGTGAAAAACTGTTTTTT	CASSRTSSREKLFF
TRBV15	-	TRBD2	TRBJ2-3	TGTGCCACCTCTAGCGGGGTCAGCACAGATACGCAGTATTTT	CATSSGVSTDTQYF
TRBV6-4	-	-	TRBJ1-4	TGTGCCAGCAGTGCAGGACGGCGGGATGAAAAACTGTTTTTT	CASSAGRRDEKLFF
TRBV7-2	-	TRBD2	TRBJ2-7	TGTGCCAGCAGCTTAATGCGGGGGGGCTTGGGTTACGAGCAGTACTTC	CASSLMRGGLGYEQYF
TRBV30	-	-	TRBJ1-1	TGTGCCTGGGGGGGGAGGGGCCTCCGAGGGGTTGAAGCTTTCTTT	CAWGGRGLRGVEAFF
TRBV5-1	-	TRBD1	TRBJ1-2	TGCGCCAGCAGCTTGTCACCGGGACAGCCTTATGGCTACACCTTC	CASSLSPGQPYGYTF
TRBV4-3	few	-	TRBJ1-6	TGCGCCAGCAGCCAAGATCTCGTCAGGGTCCTCCACTTT	CASSQDLVRVLHF
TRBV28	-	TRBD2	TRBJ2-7	TGTGCCAGCACGGGAGGGAGAGACGAGCAGTACTTC	CASTGGRDEQYF
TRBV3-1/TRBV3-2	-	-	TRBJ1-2	TGTGCCAGCAGCCAAGGAAGGCGACAGTATGGCTACACCTTC	CASSQGRRQYGYTF
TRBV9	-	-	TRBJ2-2	TGTGCCAGCAGCGTAGTTCCGGGACTCCACTACTCGAACACCGGGGAGCTGTTTTTT	CASSVVPGLHYSNTGELFF
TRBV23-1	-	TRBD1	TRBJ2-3	TGCGCCAGCAGTCAACCGGGACAGGCCCCTAGCACAGATACGCAGTATTTT	CASSQPGQAPSTDTQYF
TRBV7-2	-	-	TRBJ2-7	-	CASSFGPGEYEQYF
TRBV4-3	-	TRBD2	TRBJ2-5	TGCGCCAGCAGCCCCAGCGGGGGGGACGAGACCCAGTACTTC	CASSPSGGDETQYF
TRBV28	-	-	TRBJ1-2	TGTGCCAGCGGTGGTGGAGGGAGTGGCTATGGCTACACCTTC	CASGGGGSGYGYTF